These T cell receptor beta chains were read from a single sample in a study of long-term antiretroviral therapy in people with HIV. Sequencing used immunoSEQ multiplex PCR; TCRdb keeps in-frame clones, though not all of them. The table shows 20,000 to 25,000 clones, with 65% to 90% occurring only once. The sample here was unsorted PBMCs, taken 1.2 years after starting antiretroviral therapy. The receptors originated from a man between 50 and 59 years old with HIV. Each CDR3 is given with its conserved first and last residue.

TRBV7-3	TRBJ2-1	CASSLGDTPSYEQFF
TRBV19	TRBJ2-2	CASSGTENTGELFF
TRBV5-6	.	CASSAWREGNYEQYF
TRBV6-1	TRBJ2-7	CASSEVIFGGSYEQYF
TRBV19	TRBJ2-7	CASSMGLSYEQYF
TRBV5-4	TRBJ2-7	CASSLVGSYEQYF
TRBV30	TRBJ1-3	CAWNPISGNTIYF
TRBV5-1	TRBJ1-1	CASSLASMNTEAFF
TRBV18	TRBJ1-1	CASSPIVPGNTEAFF
TRBV9	TRBJ2-7	CASSVGLGLYYEQYF
TRBV30	TRBJ2-1	CAWSVTSANEQFF
TRBV25-1	TRBJ1-3	CASSDRASSGNTIYF
TRBV19	TRBJ2-3	CASSIQGLSTDTQYF
TRBV15	TRBJ1-1	CATSRPGTGFLQAFF
TRBV12-5	TRBJ2-6	CASGLIRSSGANVLTF
TRBV18	TRBJ1-1	CASSPTGNTEAFF
TRBV15	TRBJ2-2	CATSRGAGGAGELFF
TRBV11-2	TRBJ2-5	CASSLGDRLQETQYF
TRBV7-3	TRBJ1-1	CASSSQLNTEAFF
TRBV30	TRBJ2-7	CAWSVLGGEQYF
TRBV7-2	TRBJ2-4	CASSLGSEGAKNIQYF
TRBV10-1	TRBJ2-7	CAPRKGRGHIFYEQYF
TRBV6-5	TRBJ1-1	CASSSRTGVGYTEAFF
TRBV5-4	TRBJ1-2	CASSWSEANYGYTF
TRBV19	TRBJ2-3	CASSIGLATQYF